One sample yielded the 27 T cell receptor beta chains listed below, sequenced in a study of blood T cell repertoires in COVID-19. TCRdb keeps only in-frame clones here, not all; method: immunoSEQ multiplex PCR. There are some 220,000 clones in the sample; roughly 82% occur only once, and about 9.7% lies in the top ten. Material for sequencing was peripheral blood. The receptor source for this set is a man aged 50-60 years with active or convalescent COVID-19.

This clone was picked up one time. The chain uses TRBV18 and TRBJ1-1; D remains ambiguous. From germline, CDR1 is KGHSH and CDR2 LQKENI. This CDR3 region has 14 residues. V dropped 3 bases and J dropped 1 base, with 9 bases sitting between them. The CDR3 DNA reads as TGTGCCAGCTCACCCAGAACCTGGAACACTGAAGCTTTCTTT. Encoded protein: CASSPRTWNTEAFF.

The rearrangement joins TRBV2 to TRBJ2-3, with TRBD1 matching 10 bases. Germline V CDR1 and CDR2: SNHLY, FYNNEI. The CDR3 extends over 15 amino acids. Trimming took 5 bases from V and 4 from J; bases not matched to a gene: 6. The CDR3 region is CASSSGTGAADTQYF. The DNA for the CDR3 is TGTGCCAGCAGTAGCGGGACAGGGGCCGCAGATACGCAGTATTTT.

Comment on this clone: Within the sample, other DNA sequences also encode this same CDR3. The chain carries TRBV7-2 and TRBJ2-1; perhaps TRBD2 as D (6 bases). Germline-derived CDR1 and CDR2 are SGHTA and FQGNSA. V was pared by 1 base and J by 3 bases, with 10 bases between. This CDR3 spans 15 amino acids. The CDR3 sequence: CASSLVGGFYNEQFF. In nucleotides, the CDR3 is TGTGCCAGCAGCTTAGTTGGGGGGTTCTACAATGAGCAGTTCTTC.

Concerning this clone: The same CDR3 can be traced to other DNA sequences in this sample. This chain's CDR3 is CASSLVTNTGELFF. DNA of the CDR3: TGCGCCAGCAGCTTGGTAACAAACACCGGGGAGCTGTTTTTT. The V gene is TRBV5-1, the J gene TRBJ2-2; no reliable D call. Germline V lookup: CDR1 SGHRS, CDR2 YFSETQ. This CDR3 contains 14 residues. Trimming shortened V by 0 bases and J by 2 bases, and 5 bases separated the two germline ends.

The chain combines TRBV30 with TRBJ2-5; weak D call: TRBD2 (5 bases). The CDR3 has 12 amino acids. Deletions cut 2 bases from V and 5 bases from J, with 9 bases between. From germline, CDR1 is GTSNPN and CDR2 SVGIG (reference sequence). CDR3 nucleotides: TGTGCCTGGAGTCCTAGCTTTGAGACCCAGTACTTC. This encodes CAWSPSFETQYF.

The V call is TRBV5-1, the J call TRBJ2-3; 7 bases are a match to TRBD2. The junction had 5 bases not matched to a gene; V was cut back by 0 bases and J by 4 bases. The CDR3 spans 15 residues. The germline V gene has CDR1 SGHRS and CDR2 YFSETQ. The CDR3 DNA follows: TGCGCCAGCAGCTTGGGGCGTCGGGGGGCAGATACGCAGTATTTT. Residues: CASSLGRRGADTQYF.

The V gene is TRBV7-3, the J gene TRBJ1-2, with TRBD1 matching over 8 bases. J gave up 4 bases and V 2 bases, and 0 bases lay outside the gene matches. The V gene's germline CDR1 is SGHTA and CDR2 FQGTGA. The CDR3 covers 13 residues. CDR3 in DNA: TGTGCCAGCAGCTTAGACAGGGGCTATGGCTACACCTTC. This gives the protein CASSLDRGYGYTF.

The V gene is TRBV11-2, the J gene TRBJ2-1; 7 bases match TRBD1. Germline values: CDR1 SGHAT, CDR2 FQNNGV. CDR3 length: 16 residues. Trimming took 1 base from V and 7 from J; bases not matched to a gene: 10. The CDR3 reads CASSLGPGGVGNEQFF. As DNA, the CDR3 is TGTGCCAGCAGCTTAGGCCCAGGGGGAGTAGGGAATGAGCAGTTCTTC.

A few counts support this clone. J is TRBJ2-7 and V is TRBV2; D gene unclear. The V gene's germline CDR1 is SNHLY and CDR2 FYNNEI. The CDR3 spans 13 residues. V lost 7 bases and J lost 5, with 15 bases in between. DNA for the CDR3: TGTGCCAGCACTAACCCAACTCTGCACGAGCAGTACTTC. Protein product: CASTNPTLHEQYF. Supplemented by reference TRBV2 and TRBJ2-7, the full variable domain reads EPEVTQTPSHQVTQMGQEVILRCVPISNHLYFYWYRQILGQKVEFLVSFYNNEISEKSEIFDDQFSVERPDGSNFTLKIRSTKLEDSAMYFCASTNPTLHEQYFGPGTRLTVT.

The V and J genes are TRBV19 and TRBJ1-5; perhaps TRBD1 as D (6 bases). Trimming removed 7 bases at V and 3 bases at J, with 13 bases between. CDR1 and CDR2 from the germline V gene are LNHDA and SQIVND (reference sequence). This CDR3 is built from 14 residues. CDR3 sequence: CASTDRDTNQPQHF. The CDR3 nucleotides are TGTGCCAGTACCGACCGGGACACCAATCAGCCCCAGCATTTT.

The chain employs TRBV28 and TRBJ1-3; D unclear. The CDR3 loop spans 15 amino acids. In germline, CDR1 is MDHEN, CDR2 SYDVKM. The V end was cut by 3 bases, the J end by 2 bases, with 11 bases between. Written as DNA, the CDR3 is TGTGCCAGCAGTTTGGGAGGGAACCCTGGAAACACCATATATTTT. This translates into CASSLGGNPGNTIYF. Based on the CDR3 plus reference TRBV28 and TRBJ1-3, the full variable domain is DVKVTQSSRYLVKRTGEKVFLECVQDMDHENMFWYRQDPGLGLRLIYFSYDVKMKEKGDIPEGYSVSREKKERFSLILESASTNQTSMYLCASSLGGNPGNTIYFGEGSWLTVV.

This clone was detected once. The chain joins TRBV4-3 to TRBJ1-2, with a tentative D call TRBD1 (5 bases). Looked up from germline, CDR1 is LGHNA and CDR2 is YSLEER. The CDR3 is made up of 16 amino acids. With 0 bases removed from V and 4 bases from J, the gap between germline ends came to 15 bases. The CDR3 loop reads CASSQEHGGSGYGYTF. The CDR3 nucleotides are TGCGCCAGCAGCCAAGAGCACGGGGGGTCAGGCTATGGCTACACCTTC.

The CDR3 DNA reads as TGTGCCAGCAGCTCCCTCACAGGGAGTCCCACTGAAGCTTTCTTT. This gives the protein CASSSLTGSPTEAFF. The V and J genes are TRBV7-6 and TRBJ1-1; D is possibly TRBD1 (6 bases). The CDR3 is made up of 15 amino acids. From germline, CDR1 is SGHVS and CDR2 FNYEAQ. V was trimmed by 4 bases and J by 4 bases, leaving 16 bases between them. Drawing the rest from reference TRBV7-6 and TRBJ1-1, the complete variable domain is GAGVSQSPRYKVTKRGQDVALRCDPISGHVSLYWYRQALGQGPEFLTYFNYEAQQDKSGLPNDRFSAERPEGSISTLTIQRTEQRDSAMYRCASSSLTGSPTEAFFGQGTRLTVV.

The rearrangement joins TRBV6-2 or TRBV6-3 to TRBJ2-1, with 7 bases lining up with TRBD1. Germline V gene sequence: CDR1 MNHEY, CDR2 SVGEGT. This CDR3 is 13 amino acids long. Trimming took 6 bases from V and 3 from J; bases not matched to a gene: 2. The CDR3 DNA sequence: TGTGCCAGCAGCCGGGACAGCTACAATGAGCAGTTCTTC. Translation: CASSRDSYNEQFF.

This clone was picked up a small number of times. The chain links TRBV7-3 to TRBJ2-2, with D possibly matching TRBD1 (6 bases). The CDR3 loop spans 14 amino acids. The germline V and J ends were trimmed by 1 base and 4 bases, with 7 bases remaining between them. The germline V gene encodes CDR1 SGHTA and CDR2 FQGTGA. The CDR3 loop reads CASSLNRATGELFF. CDR3 bases: TGTGCCAGCAGCTTAAACAGGGCCACCGGGGAGCTGTTTTTT.

The J gene is TRBJ1-6, the V gene TRBV10-3; TRBD1 matches 8 bases. Germline loops: CDR1 ENHRY, CDR2 SYGVKD. The CDR3 is made up of 13 amino acids. The V and J ends lost 6 bases and 10 bases, in that order; junction bases with no gene match: 5. The CDR3 DNA sequence: TGTGCCATCAGCCAGGGGGCTCAGTCACCCCTCCACTTT. Encoded protein: CAISQGAQSPLHF.

This clone was detected only once. The rearrangement joins TRBV5-6 to TRBJ2-3; TRBD1 matches at 8 bases. V was clipped by 2 bases and J by 3 bases; unmatched bases: 8. Germline CDR1 and CDR2: SGHDT and YYEEEE. The CDR3 loop spans 16 amino acids. The CDR3 sequence is CASSFIAGGATDTQYF. Here the CDR3 DNA reads TGTGCCAGCAGCTTCATTGCAGGGGGCGCGACAGATACGCAGTATTTT.

This clone was recorded a few times. This specimen includes other DNA sequences encoding the same CDR3. The V gene is TRBV7-9, the J gene TRBJ2-3; 8 bases line up with TRBD2. Looked up from germline, CDR1 is SEHNR and CDR2 is FQNEAQ (reference sequence). CDR3 length equals 15 residues. The junction had 2 bases not matched to a gene; V was cut back by 2 bases and J by 1 base. The chain's CDR3 is CASSLLAGGTDTQYF. For the CDR3, the DNA is TGTGCCAGCAGCTTACTAGCGGGTGGCACAGATACGCAGTATTTT.

J is TRBJ1-1 and V is TRBV4-1, with 8 bases matching TRBD1. Germline V gene lookup returns CDR1 MGHRA and CDR2 YSYEKL. V shed 3 bases and J 1 base; nucleotides not matched to a gene: 1. The CDR3 consists of 14 residues. In DNA form, the CDR3 reads TGCGCCAGCAGCCACGGACAGGGGAACACTGAAGCTTTCTTT. Amino acid sequence: CASSHGQGNTEAFF.

The chain combines TRBV7-2 with TRBJ2-3; 7 positions agree with TRBD2. Losses at the gene ends were 0 bases for V and 1 base for J; bases not matched to a gene: 4. The CDR3 totals 16 residues. CDR1 and CDR2 (germline): SGHTA, FQGNSA. The CDR3 DNA reads TGTGCCAGCAGCTTAGCCAGCGGGATAGGCACAGATACGCAGTATTTT. Its translation: CASSLASGIGTDTQYF. The full variable domain, rest sourced from reference TRBV7-2 and TRBJ2-3, is GAGVSQSPSNKVTEKGKDVELRCDPISGHTALYWYRQSLGQGLEFLIYFQGNSAPDKSGLPSDRFSAERTGGSVSTLTIQRTQQEDSAVYLCASSLASGIGTDTQYFGPGTRLTVL.

The chain recombines TRBV7-6 with TRBJ2-5; 8 bases line up with TRBD2. The CDR3 consists of 16 residues. From germline, CDR1 is SGHVS and CDR2 FNYEAQ. J lost 0 bases, V lost 8 bases, and 11 bases had no gene match. For the CDR3, the DNA is TGTGCCAGCTCCAACACCGGGGGGGCCGACCAAGAGACCCAGTACTTC. This codes for CASSNTGGADQETQYF.

The V call is TRBV28, the J call TRBJ1-2, with TRBD1 matching 10 bases. Germline lookup yields CDR1 MDHEN and CDR2 SYDVKM. The CDR3 covers 14 residues. The ends lost 6 bases at V and 2 bases at J; junction bases unmatched: 3. CDR3: CASRRTGGNYGYTF. As DNA, the CDR3 is TGTGCCAGCAGAAGGACAGGGGGGAACTATGGCTACACCTTC.

The chain employs TRBV29-1 and TRBJ2-5; a possible D gene is TRBD1 (6 bases). CDR1 is SQVTM, CDR2 ANQGSEA, per germline. CDR3 size: 13 residues. Trimming took off 3 bases at V and 5 bases at J, with 13 bases between the two ends. CDR3 bases: TGCAGCGTTGAGATGGGGGCGCAGGAGACCCAGTACTTC. As protein: CSVEMGAQETQYF.

The rearrangement joins TRBV4-3 to TRBJ2-7, with D possibly being TRBD2 (6 bases). This CDR3 has 16 residues. Germline V gene sequence: CDR1 LGHNA, CDR2 YSLEER. With 1 base removed from V and 3 bases from J, the gap between germline ends came to 16 bases. CDR3 protein: CASSQGGPSGDYEQYF. Here the CDR3 DNA reads TGCGCCAGCAGCCAAGGTGGCCCCTCGGGAGACTACGAGCAGTACTTC.

The chain is built from TRBV4-1 and TRBJ2-2; no definite D call. This CDR3 region has 13 residues. Germline assignment: CDR1 MGHRA and CDR2 YSYEKL. Trimming removed 2 bases at V and 3 bases at J, with 4 bases between. The DNA of the CDR3 is TGCGCCAGCAGCCAACGCGACACCGGGGAGCTGTTTTTT. Amino acids: CASSQRDTGELFF.

The rearrangement uses TRBV5-1 and TRBJ2-3, with a weak D call TRBD2 (5 bases). V was shortened by 0 bases and J by 6 bases, with 8 bases between the two germline ends. This CDR3 comprises 13 residues. The germline CDR1 and CDR2 sequences are SGHRS and YFSETQ. The CDR3 DNA follows: TGCGCCAGCAGCTTGGCCAGAGGGGATACGCAGTATTTT. Translating gives CASSLARGDTQYF.

This chain connects TRBV5-4 to TRBJ2-3; possible D gene TRBD2, 6 bases. Looked up from germline, CDR1 is SGHNT and CDR2 is YYREEE (reference sequence). This CDR3 region has 15 residues. Trimming removed 4 bases at V and 2 bases at J, with 14 bases between. CDR3: CASSPTGEATDTQYF. For the CDR3, the DNA is TGTGCCAGCAGCCCAACTGGGGAGGCCACAGATACGCAGTATTTT.